Below, 22 T cell receptor beta chains from the same sample are listed, as sequenced in a study of T cell responses to AZD1222 COVID-19 vaccine. The assay was immunoSEQ multiplex PCR, and TCRdb's table has in-frame clones only and misses some. The sample carries approximately 140,000 clones, around 90% recorded once. This specimen consisted of peripheral blood, obtained 28 days after the second AZD1222 dose. Receptor source: an adult who received the AZD1222 COVID-19 vaccine.

The chain uses TRBV9 and TRBJ2-6; 11 nucleotides line up with TRBD1. The CDR3 runs to 17 residues. J lost 2 bases, V lost 2 bases, and 3 bases had no gene match. Germline V gene data show CDR1 as SGDLS and CDR2 as YYNGEE. In DNA form, the CDR3 reads TGTGCCAGCAGCGTCGGGACAGGGGGAACTGGGGCCAACGTCCTGACTTTC. This gives the protein CASSVGTGGTGANVLTF.

For the CDR3, the DNA is TGTGCCAGCAGCTTATACGGACCCAACGATGGCTACACCTTC. Amino acid sequence: CASSLYGPNDGYTF. V gene TRBV11-2 combines with J gene TRBJ1-2; D gene unclear. V dropped 2 bases and J dropped 6 bases, with 13 bases sitting between them. Germline V CDR1 and CDR2: SGHAT, FQNNGV. The CDR3 covers 14 residues.

This clone was observed a handful of times. The chain is built from TRBV5-1 and TRBJ1-2; D not resolved. Looked up from germline, CDR1 is SGHRS and CDR2 is YFSETQ. The CDR3 runs to 12 residues. V gave up 0 bases and J gave up 2 bases, with 2 bases separating them. Here the CDR3 reads CASSLDNYGYTF. CDR3 DNA: TGCGCCAGCAGCTTGGACAACTATGGCTACACCTTC. The entire variable domain, with the rest obtained from reference TRBV5-1 and TRBJ1-2, is as follows: KAGVTQTPRYLIKTRGQQVTLSCSPISGHRSVSWYQQTPGQGLQFLFEYFSETQRNKGNFPGRFSGRQFSNSRSEMNVSTLELGDSALYLCASSLDNYGYTFGSGTRLTVV.

This chain links TRBV2 with TRBJ2-3; either TRBD1 or TRBD2 may fit D (5 bases each). V lost 4 bases and J lost 4, with 6 bases in between. This CDR3 contains 12 residues. The germline V gene encodes CDR1 SNHLY and CDR2 FYNNEI. The CDR3 protein is CASSGDADTQYF. CDR3 coding DNA: TGTGCCAGCAGTGGGGACGCAGATACGCAGTATTTT.

This clone has only a few counts. The chain recombines TRBV29-1 with TRBJ1-4; D is possibly TRBD1 (5 bases). The CDR3 length is 14 residues. Germline V lookup: CDR1 SQVTM, CDR2 ANQGSEA. Trimming removed 4 bases from V and 12 bases from J, with 21 bases in between. CDR3 in amino acids: CSVAGDRVFGELFF. The CDR3 DNA sequence: TGCAGCGTTGCTGGGGACCGTGTGTTCGGGGAACTGTTTTTT.

V gene TRBV2 combines with J gene TRBJ2-1; 7 bases match TRBD2. V trimming: 4 bases; J trimming: 9 bases; junction bases outside the gene matches: 9. The CDR3 spans 14 residues. Germline CDR1 reads SNHLY; CDR2 reads FYNNEI. The CDR3: CASSGLMTGGEQFF. The CDR3 coding sequence is TGTGCCAGCAGTGGGCTTATGACGGGAGGTGAGCAGTTCTTC.

This clone has just a few counts. The genes are TRBV28 and TRBJ1-1; D is ambiguous. The V gene's germline CDR1 is MDHEN and CDR2 SYDVKM. Between the trimmed V and J ends, which lost 6 bases and 4 bases, there was a span of 12 bases. The CDR3 runs 13 residues. The CDR3 loop reads CASSRYSGTEAFF. CDR3 DNA sequence: TGTGCCAGCAGCAGATATTCGGGCACTGAAGCTTTCTTT.

Comments on this clone: The junction differs from germline at one of its ends, possibly a read error. The rearrangement joins TRBV7-9 to TRBJ1-2; TRBD1 agrees at 10 bases. Per the germline V gene, CDR1 is SEHNR and CDR2 is FQNEAQ (reference sequence). The CDR3 has 15 amino acids. CDR3 sequence: CASSLGQGEWYGYTF. Here the CDR3 DNA reads TGTGCCAGCAGTTTAGGACAGGGGGAGTGGTATGGCTACACCTTC.

This rearrangement joins TRBV6-6 to TRBJ1-2; possible D gene TRBD1, 5 bases. The CDR3 is made up of 16 amino acids. CDR1 is MNHNY, CDR2 SVGAGI, per germline (reference sequence). Trimming left V 2 bases short and J 4 bases short, with 17 bases between. This CDR3 is CASSYPDILKGYGYTF. The DNA for the CDR3 is TGTGCCAGCAGTTACCCGGACATCCTAAAAGGCTATGGCTACACCTTC.

V is TRBV27 and J is TRBJ2-3, with TRBD2 matching over 9 bases. The ends lost 3 bases at V and 3 bases at J; junction bases unmatched: 4. Germline CDR1 and CDR2: MNHEY and SMNVEV (reference sequence). The CDR3 is 15 amino acids. Written as DNA, the CDR3 is TGTGCCAGCAGTTTCTTTGCGGGAGGGACAGATACGCAGTATTTT. Its translation is CASSFFAGGTDTQYF.

The rearrangement joins TRBV9 to TRBJ1-3, with TRBD1 identical over 11 bases. Looked up from germline, CDR1 is SGDLS and CDR2 is YYNGEE. This CDR3 comprises 17 residues. Germline trimming cut 3 bases from V and 8 bases from J; bases unmatched to any gene: 13. The CDR3 spells CASSAPGQGVWSDTIYF. CDR3 bases: TGTGCCAGCAGCGCACCGGGACAGGGGGTTTGGTCGGACACCATATATTTT.

V gene TRBV11-2 combines with J gene TRBJ2-5, with 9 positions matching TRBD1. The V gene's germline CDR1 is SGHAT and CDR2 FQNNGV. The length of the CDR3 is 17 residues. The junction had 12 bases not matched to a gene; V was cut back by 5 bases and J by 2 bases. CDR3: CASSPLAGQGPQETQYF. In DNA form, the CDR3 reads TGTGCCAGCAGCCCCCTGGCCGGACAGGGGCCACAAGAGACCCAGTACTTC.

The J gene is TRBJ1-1, the V gene TRBV19; TRBD1 agrees at 8 bases. The ends lost 6 bases at V and 1 base at J; junction bases unmatched: 10. Germline lookup yields CDR1 LNHDA and CDR2 SQIVND (reference sequence). The CDR3 is made up of 16 amino acids. The CDR3 here is CASRHYGQGGNTEAFF. The CDR3, as DNA: TGTGCCAGTAGACATTACGGACAGGGAGGGAACACTGAAGCTTTCTTT. The variable domain in full, with the rest retrieved from reference TRBV19 and TRBJ1-1, is DGGITQSPKYLFRKEGQNVTLSCEQNLNHDAMYWYRQDPGQGLRLIYYSQIVNDFQKGDIAEGYSVSREKKESFPLTVTSAQKNPTAFYLCASRHYGQGGNTEAFFGQGTRLTVV.

The gene calls are TRBV12-3 or TRBV12-4 and TRBJ1-1, with unresolved D. This CDR3 is 11 amino acids long. V dropped 4 bases and J dropped 3 bases, with 3 bases sitting between them. CDR3 protein: CASSSYTEAFF. CDR3 sequence (DNA): TGTGCCAGCAGTTCATACACTGAAGCTTTCTTT.

The rearrangement joins TRBV29-1 to TRBJ2-3, with 10 bases fitting TRBD2. From germline, CDR1 is SQVTM and CDR2 ANQGSEA. V shed 4 bases and J 0 bases; nucleotides not matched to a gene: 16. The CDR3 contains 19 residues. CDR3 nucleotide sequence: TGCAGCGTTGGTGGGGAGGAGCGGGAGGGGCCTTCTAGCACAGATACGCAGTATTTT. Its translation is CSVGGEEREGPSSTDTQYF.

In DNA, the CDR3 is TGCGCCAGCAGCCCGGGACTAGCGGGAGGGCTAGGTTACAATGAGCAGTTCTTC. It encodes CASSPGLAGGLGYNEQFF. This chain uses TRBV5-1 with TRBJ2-1; 16 bases match TRBD2. The CDR3 sequence is 18 residues long. Losses at the gene ends were 4 bases for V and 4 bases for J; bases not matched to a gene: 8. Germline V CDR1 and CDR2: SGHRS, YFSETQ. The full variable domain, with the rest looked up from reference TRBV5-1 and TRBJ2-1, is KAGVTQTPRYLIKTRGQQVTLSCSPISGHRSVSWYQQTPGQGLQFLFEYFSETQRNKGNFPGRFSGRQFSNSRSEMNVSTLELGDSALYLCASSPGLAGGLGYNEQFFGPGTRLTVL.

The rearrangement joins TRBV27 to TRBJ2-7; D is ambiguous. Germline V gene sequence: CDR1 MNHEY, CDR2 SMNVEV (reference sequence). The CDR3 runs to 13 residues. V was trimmed by 3 bases and J by 2 bases, leaving 8 bases between them. CDR3 bases: TGTGCCAGCAGTTTCAAGGCGGCCTACGAGCAGTACTTC. Translating gives CASSFKAAYEQYF.

The count of this clone is one. The V and J genes are TRBV5-1 and TRBJ1-1, with D uncertain. V lost 0 bases and J lost 8, with 11 bases in between. CDR1 and CDR2 from the germline V gene are SGHRS and YFSETQ. The CDR3 covers 13 residues. This CDR3 is CASSLEGRFEAFF. The CDR3 DNA follows: TGCGCCAGCAGCTTGGAAGGACGGTTCGAAGCTTTCTTT.

As for this clone: The junction departs from the called germline gene at one end, perhaps through a read error. V gene TRBV12-5 combines with J gene TRBJ1-4; possible D gene TRBD1, 5 bases. CDR3 length: 15 residues. In germline, CDR1 is LGHNT, CDR2 FRNRAP. In DNA form, the CDR3 reads TGTGCTAGTGGCTTGGGGCAATACGCTAATGAAAAACTGTTTTTT. Translated: CASGLGQYANEKLFF.

This chain joins TRBV2 and TRBJ1-3; 7 bases match TRBD1. From germline, CDR1 is SNHLY and CDR2 FYNNEI. V shed 6 bases and J 3 bases; nucleotides not matched to a gene: 5. The CDR3 sequence is 14 residues long. The CDR3 DNA is TGTGCCAGCAGGCTACAGGGGATTGGAAACACCATATATTTT. It encodes CASRLQGIGNTIYF.

This sequence joins TRBV6-6 and TRBJ2-5; D call uncertain. The CDR3 has 13 residues. V lost 7 bases to trimming and J lost 1 base, with 10 bases between them. Germline CDR1 reads MNHNY; CDR2 reads SVGAGI (reference sequence). CDR3 region: CASTRGAQETQYF. The CDR3 coding sequence is TGTGCCAGCACTCGCGGAGCCCAAGAGACCCAGTACTTC.

The chain employs TRBV9 and TRBJ1-2; 7 bases match TRBD1. Germline V CDR1 and CDR2: SGDLS, YYNGEE. V lost 4 bases to trimming and J lost 5 bases; unmatched junction nucleotides: 11. The CDR3 is 15 amino acids. The CDR3 here is CASSPQGGLGYGYTF. The CDR3 bases are TGTGCCAGCAGCCCTCAGGGGGGGCTAGGATATGGCTACACCTTC.